A selection of T cell receptor beta chains follows, all from one sample in a study of shared clonotypes between healthy human individuals. Produced via immunoSEQ multiplex PCR; TCRdb's table is partial and in-frame only. Of some 1.5 million clones listed, approximately 98% are singletons. Sequencing was performed on naive CD4+ T cells sorted from blood. All receptors come from a man between 25 and 39 years old in good health. CDR3s include the opening cysteine and the closing phenylalanine or tryptophan.

TRBV5-8	TRBJ1-3	CASSVSPGLWGSGNTIYF
TRBV7-3	TRBJ2-7	CASSLSGRGYEQYF
TRBV2	TRBJ2-1	CASTQNGLVVDEQFF
TRBV5-1	TRBJ2-5	CASSGGGDQTQYF
TRBV5-1	TRBJ2-4	CASSSMQGGVTGTNLLGAKNIQYF
TRBV14	TRBJ2-3	CASSRPPGLYTDTQYF
TRBV7-8	TRBJ2-7	CASSIRLAGGVYEQYF
TRBV19	TRBJ1-1	CASSTTGGFREAFF
TRBV19	TRBJ1-3	CASSKSDRFGNTIYF
TRBV5-6	TRBJ2-7	CASSTVVGVPYF